A selection of T cell receptor beta chains follows, all from one sample in a study of T cells in Graves' hyperthyroidism and ophthalmopathy. Via MiXCR, TCRdb re-called the multiplex PCR reads, giving one row per CDR3 protein. The sample records over 650,000 distinct CDR3 sequences, 45% being singletons. Sample: peripheral blood or thyroid tissue (not recorded which). Every receptor here comes from an adult man with Graves' disease, either hyperthyroidism or ophthalmopathy (not recorded which). Both conserved end residues are part of each CDR3. The order of the fields is CDR3 protein, CDR3 DNA, clone size, J gene, D gene, V gene. A D gene is named only where the DNA matches it firmly. Clone size is not always given. Where it is, it says once, few, many or a class for expanded clones.

CASSEQGTDTQYF	TGCGCCAGCAGCGAACAGGGCACAGATACGCAGTATTTT	few	TRBJ2-3	.	TRBV10-2
CSARVQNYGYTF	TGCAGTGCTAGAGTCCAGAACTATGGCTACACCTTC	.	TRBJ1-2	.	TRBV20-1
CASSETGLGNTEAFF	TGTGCCAGCAGCGAAACAGGGCTCGGGAACACTGAAGCTTTCTTT	few	TRBJ1-1	.	TRBV9
CASSFPRQGLPSYEQYF	TGTGCCAGCAGCTTCCCACGGCAGGGGCTTCCCTCCTACGAGCAGTACTTC	many	TRBJ2-7	.	TRBV7-8
CASNSGTGSEQYF	TGTGCCAGCAATTCCGGGACAGGGTCCGAGCAGTACTTC	.	TRBJ2-7	TRBD1	TRBV6-1
CAWGLNTEAFF	TGTGCCTGGGGACTGAACACTGAAGCTTTCTTT	.	TRBJ1-1	.	TRBV29-1
CAISQLAGVQETQYF	TGTGCCATCAGTCAGCTAGCGGGGGTACAAGAGACCCAGTACTTC	many	TRBJ2-5	TRBD2	TRBV10-3
CASREAGLSPLHF	TGCGCCAGCAGGGAAGCAGGTCTTTCACCCCTCCACTTT	many	TRBJ1-6	.	TRBV5-1
CASSERTAVTTYGYTF	TGTGCCAGCAGCGAGAGGACAGCCGTAACTACATATGGCTACACCTTC	few	TRBJ1-2	.	TRBV6-1
CASSQASGRLYEQYF	TGCGCCAGCAGCCAAGCTAGCGGAAGGCTCTACGAGCAGTACTTC	few	TRBJ2-7	TRBD2	TRBV5-4
CASSHNYEAFF	TGTGCCAGCAGTCACAACTATGAAGCTTTCTTT	few	TRBJ1-1	.	TRBV9
CATSDGVAGSEETQYF	TGTGCCACCAGTGATGGGGTGGCAGGGAGTGAGGAGACCCAGTACTTC	.	TRBJ2-5	.	TRBV24-1
CASSYYTNTEAFF	TGTGCCAGCAGCTACTACACGAACACTGAAGCTTTCTTT	.	TRBJ1-1	.	TRBV7-2
CASSLSGGQGISPLHF	TGTGCCAGCAGCTTAAGTGGGGGACAGGGTATTTCACCCCTCCACTTT	many	TRBJ1-6	TRBD1	TRBV7-3